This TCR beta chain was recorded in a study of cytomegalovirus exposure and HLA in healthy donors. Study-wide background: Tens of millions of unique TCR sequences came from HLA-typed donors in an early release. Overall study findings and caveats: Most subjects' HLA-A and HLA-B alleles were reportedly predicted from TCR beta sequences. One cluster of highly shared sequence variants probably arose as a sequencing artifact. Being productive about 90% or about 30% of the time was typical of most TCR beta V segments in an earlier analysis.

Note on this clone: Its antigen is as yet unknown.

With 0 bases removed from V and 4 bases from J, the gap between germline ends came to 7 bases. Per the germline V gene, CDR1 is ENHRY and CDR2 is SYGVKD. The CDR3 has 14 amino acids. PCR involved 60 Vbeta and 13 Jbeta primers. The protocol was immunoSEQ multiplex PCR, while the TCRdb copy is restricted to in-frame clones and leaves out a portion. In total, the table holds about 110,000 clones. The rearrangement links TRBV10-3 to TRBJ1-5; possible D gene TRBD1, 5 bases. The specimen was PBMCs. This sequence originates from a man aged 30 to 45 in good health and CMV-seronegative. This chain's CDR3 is CAISESEGNQPQHF. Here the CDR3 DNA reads TGTGCCATCAGTGAGTCGGAGGGGAATCAGCCCCAGCATTTT.